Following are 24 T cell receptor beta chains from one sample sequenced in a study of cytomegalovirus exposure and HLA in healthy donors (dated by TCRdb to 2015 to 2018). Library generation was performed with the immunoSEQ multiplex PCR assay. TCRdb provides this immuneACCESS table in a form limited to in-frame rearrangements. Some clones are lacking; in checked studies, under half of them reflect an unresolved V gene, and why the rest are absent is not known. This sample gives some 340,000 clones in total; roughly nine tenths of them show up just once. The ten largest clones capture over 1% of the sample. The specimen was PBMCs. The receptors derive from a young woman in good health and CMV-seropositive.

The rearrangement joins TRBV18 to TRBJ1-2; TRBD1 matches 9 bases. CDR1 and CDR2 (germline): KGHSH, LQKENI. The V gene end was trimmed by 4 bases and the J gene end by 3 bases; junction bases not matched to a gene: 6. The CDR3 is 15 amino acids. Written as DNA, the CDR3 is TGTGCCAGCTCACTCAAACAGGGGGCGGACTATGGCTACACCTTC. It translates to CASSLKQGADYGYTF. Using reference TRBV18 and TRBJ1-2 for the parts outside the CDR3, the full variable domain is NAGVMQNPRHLVRRRGQEARLRCSPMKGHSHVYWYRQLPEEGLKFMVYLQKENIIDESGMPKERFSAEFPKEGPSILRIQQVVRGDSAAYFCASSLKQGADYGYTFGSGTRLTVV.

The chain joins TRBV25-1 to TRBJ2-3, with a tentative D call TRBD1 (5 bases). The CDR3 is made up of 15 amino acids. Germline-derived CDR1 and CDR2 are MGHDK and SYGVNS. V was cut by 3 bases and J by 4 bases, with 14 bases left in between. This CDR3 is CASSDPGRTADTQYF. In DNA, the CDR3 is TGTGCCAGCAGTGACCCAGGGCGAACAGCAGATACGCAGTATTTT.

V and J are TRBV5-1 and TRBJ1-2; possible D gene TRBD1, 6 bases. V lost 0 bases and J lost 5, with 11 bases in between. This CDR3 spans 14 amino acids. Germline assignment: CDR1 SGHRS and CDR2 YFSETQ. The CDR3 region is CASSLGGQTYGYTF. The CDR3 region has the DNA TGCGCCAGCAGCTTGGGAGGACAGACATATGGCTACACCTTC.

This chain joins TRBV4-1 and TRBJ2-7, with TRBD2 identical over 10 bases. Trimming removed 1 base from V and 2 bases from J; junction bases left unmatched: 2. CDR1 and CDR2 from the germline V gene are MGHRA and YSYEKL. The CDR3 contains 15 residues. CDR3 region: CASSQAGTSAYEQYF. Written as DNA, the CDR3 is TGCGCCAGCAGCCAAGCCGGGACTAGCGCCTACGAGCAGTACTTC.

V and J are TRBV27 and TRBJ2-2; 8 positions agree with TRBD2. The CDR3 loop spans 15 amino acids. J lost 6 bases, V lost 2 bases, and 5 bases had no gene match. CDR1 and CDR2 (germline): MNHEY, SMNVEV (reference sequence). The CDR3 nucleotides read TGTGCCAGCAGTTTAGAGGCGGGGGGTTCCGGGGAGCTGTTTTTT. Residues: CASSLEAGGSGELFF.

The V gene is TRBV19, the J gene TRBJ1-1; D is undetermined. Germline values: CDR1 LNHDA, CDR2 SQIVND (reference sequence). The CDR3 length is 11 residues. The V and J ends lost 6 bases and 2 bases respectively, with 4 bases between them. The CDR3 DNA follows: TGTGCCAGTAGGGAAAACACTGAAGCTTTCTTT. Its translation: CASRENTEAFF.

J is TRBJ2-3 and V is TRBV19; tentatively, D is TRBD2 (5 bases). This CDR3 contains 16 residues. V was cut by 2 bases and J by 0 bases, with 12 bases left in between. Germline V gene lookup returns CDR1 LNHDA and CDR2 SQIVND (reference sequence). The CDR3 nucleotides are TGTGCCAGTAGTATAAGGGAGCGGACTAGCACAGATACGCAGTATTTT. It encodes CASSIRERTSTDTQYF.

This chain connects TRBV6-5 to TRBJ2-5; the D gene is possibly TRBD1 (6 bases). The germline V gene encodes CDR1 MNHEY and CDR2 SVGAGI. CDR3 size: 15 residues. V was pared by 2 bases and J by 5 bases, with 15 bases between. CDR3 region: CASSYEQGPGETQYF. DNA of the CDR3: TGTGCCAGCAGTTACGAACAGGGACCCGGGGAGACCCAGTACTTC.

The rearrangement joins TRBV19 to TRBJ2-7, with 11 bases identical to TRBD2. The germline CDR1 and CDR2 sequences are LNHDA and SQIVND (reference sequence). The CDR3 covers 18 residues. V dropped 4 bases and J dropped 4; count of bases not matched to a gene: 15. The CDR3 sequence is CASSTQLSGGAGLYEQYF. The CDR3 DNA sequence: TGTGCCAGTAGTACTCAACTTAGCGGGGGGGCCGGTCTTTACGAGCAGTACTTC.

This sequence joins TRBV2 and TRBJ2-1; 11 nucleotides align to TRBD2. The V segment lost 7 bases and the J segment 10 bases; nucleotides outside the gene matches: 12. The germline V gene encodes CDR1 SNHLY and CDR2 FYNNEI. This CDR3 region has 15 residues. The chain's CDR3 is CASKTLAGGLTEQFF. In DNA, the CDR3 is TGTGCCAGCAAAACCCTAGCGGGGGGACTGACGGAGCAGTTCTTC.

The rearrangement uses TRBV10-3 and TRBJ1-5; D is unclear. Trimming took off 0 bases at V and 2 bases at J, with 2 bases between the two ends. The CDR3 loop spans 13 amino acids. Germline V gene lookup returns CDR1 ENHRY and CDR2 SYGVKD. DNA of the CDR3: TGTGCCATCAGTGAGTCGGGCAATCAGCCCCAGCATTTT. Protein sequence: CAISESGNQPQHF.

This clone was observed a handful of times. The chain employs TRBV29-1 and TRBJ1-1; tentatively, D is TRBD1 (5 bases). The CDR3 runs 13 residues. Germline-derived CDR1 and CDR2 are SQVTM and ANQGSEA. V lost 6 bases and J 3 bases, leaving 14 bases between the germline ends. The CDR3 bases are TGCAGCGTCGCGAGGGGTAGTGACACTGAAGCTTTCTTT. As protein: CSVARGSDTEAFF.

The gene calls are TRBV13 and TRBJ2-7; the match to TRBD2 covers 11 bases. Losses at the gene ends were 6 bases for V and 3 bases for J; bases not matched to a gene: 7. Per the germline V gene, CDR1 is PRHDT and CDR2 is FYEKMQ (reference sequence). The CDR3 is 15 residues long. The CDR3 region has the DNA TGTGCCAGCAGTTACGGGACTAGCGGCGACTACGAGCAGTACTTC. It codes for CASSYGTSGDYEQYF. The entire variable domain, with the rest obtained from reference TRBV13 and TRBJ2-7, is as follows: AAGVIQSPRHLIKEKRETATLKCYPIPRHDTVYWYQQGPGQDPQFLISFYEKMQSDKGSIPDRFSAQQFSDYHSELNMSSLELGDSALYFCASSYGTSGDYEQYFGPGTRLTVT.

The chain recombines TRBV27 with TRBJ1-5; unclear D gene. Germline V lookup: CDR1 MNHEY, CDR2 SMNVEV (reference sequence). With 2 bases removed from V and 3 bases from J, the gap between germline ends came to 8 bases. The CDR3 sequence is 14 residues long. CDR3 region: CASSLRENNQPQHF. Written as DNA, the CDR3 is TGTGCCAGCAGTTTACGGGAGAACAATCAGCCCCAGCATTTT.

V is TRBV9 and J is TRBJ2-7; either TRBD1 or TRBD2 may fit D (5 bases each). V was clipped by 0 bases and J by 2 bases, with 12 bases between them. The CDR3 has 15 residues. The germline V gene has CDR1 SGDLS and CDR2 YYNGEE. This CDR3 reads CASSVEPGAAYEQYF. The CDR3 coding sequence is TGTGCCAGCAGCGTAGAACCCGGGGCGGCCTACGAGCAGTACTTC.

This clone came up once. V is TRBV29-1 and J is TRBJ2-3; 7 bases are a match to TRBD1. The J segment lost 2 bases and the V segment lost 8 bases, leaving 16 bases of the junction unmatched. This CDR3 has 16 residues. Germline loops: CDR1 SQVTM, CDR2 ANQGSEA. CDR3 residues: CSFALVGGPHTDTQYF. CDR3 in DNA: TGCAGCTTCGCCCTCGTAGGGGGCCCCCACACAGATACGCAGTATTTT.

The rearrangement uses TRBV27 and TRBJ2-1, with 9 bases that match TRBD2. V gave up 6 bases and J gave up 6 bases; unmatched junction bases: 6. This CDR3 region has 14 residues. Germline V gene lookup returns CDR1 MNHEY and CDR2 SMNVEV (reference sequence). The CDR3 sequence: CASSSGTSFNEQFF. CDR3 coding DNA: TGTGCCAGCAGCTCCGGGACTAGCTTCAATGAGCAGTTCTTC.

The CDR3 coding sequence is TGTGCCAGCAGCGTCCTCGACAGGGGAGAGACCCAGTACTTC. Translation: CASSVLDRGETQYF. The J gene is TRBJ2-5, the V gene TRBV9, with 8 bases that match TRBD1. Germline loops: CDR1 SGDLS, CDR2 YYNGEE. CDR3 length equals 14 residues. With V trimmed by 2 bases and J by 4 bases, 4 bases remained unmatched.

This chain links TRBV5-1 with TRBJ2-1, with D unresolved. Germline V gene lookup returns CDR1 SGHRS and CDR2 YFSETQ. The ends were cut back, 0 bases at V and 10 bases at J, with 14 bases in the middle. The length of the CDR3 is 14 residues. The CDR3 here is CASSLAIEATEQFF. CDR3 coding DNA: TGCGCCAGCAGCTTGGCCATAGAGGCCACCGAGCAGTTCTTC.

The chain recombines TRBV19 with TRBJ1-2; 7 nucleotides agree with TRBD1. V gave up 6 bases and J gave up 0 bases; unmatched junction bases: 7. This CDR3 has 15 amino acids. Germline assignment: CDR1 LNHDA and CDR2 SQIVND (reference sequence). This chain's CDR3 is CASRRPGQSNYGYTF. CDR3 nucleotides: TGTGCCAGTAGGAGACCGGGACAGTCTAACTATGGCTACACCTTC.

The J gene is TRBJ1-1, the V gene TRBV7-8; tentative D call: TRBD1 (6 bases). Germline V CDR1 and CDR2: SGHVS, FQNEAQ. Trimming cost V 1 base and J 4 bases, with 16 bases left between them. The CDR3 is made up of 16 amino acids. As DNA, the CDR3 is TGTGCCAGCAGCTTAGAAAGGGGGGTGAAGAGCACTGAAGCTTTCTTT. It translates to CASSLERGVKSTEAFF.

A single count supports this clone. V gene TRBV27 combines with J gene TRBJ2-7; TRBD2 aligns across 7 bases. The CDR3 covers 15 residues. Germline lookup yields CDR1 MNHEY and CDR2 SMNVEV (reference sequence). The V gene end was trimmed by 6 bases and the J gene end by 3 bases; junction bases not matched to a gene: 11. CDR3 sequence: CASRIPSGTIYEQYF. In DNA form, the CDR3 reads TGTGCCAGCAGGATTCCTAGCGGAACTATCTACGAGCAGTACTTC.

The CDR3 loop is CASRQGTGVTNYGYTF. The CDR3 DNA is TGTGCCAGTAGGCAAGGGACAGGGGTCACTAACTATGGCTACACCTTC. The chain links TRBV19 to TRBJ1-2; 10 bases map to TRBD1. This CDR3 comprises 16 residues. J lost 0 bases, V lost 6 bases, and 7 bases had no gene match. CDR1 LNHDA and CDR2 SQIVND come from the germline V gene (reference sequence).

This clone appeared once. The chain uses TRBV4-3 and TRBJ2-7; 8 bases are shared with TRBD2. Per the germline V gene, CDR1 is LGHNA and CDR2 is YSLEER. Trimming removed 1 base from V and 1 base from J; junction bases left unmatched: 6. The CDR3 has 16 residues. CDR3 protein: CASSQVRGGPSYEQYF. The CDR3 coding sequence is TGCGCCAGCAGCCAAGTTCGGGGGGGGCCGTCCTACGAGCAGTACTTC.